What follows are 32 T cell receptor beta chains derived from one specimen sequenced in a study of early T cells in non-severe SARS-CoV-2 infection (dated by TCRdb to about 2021). Libraries were constructed by 5' RACE. TCRdb names NextSeq 500 as the instrument used. TCRdb reworked the public reads: Q25 trimming with fastp, MiXCR clone assembly, productive beta chains retained. Entries are consolidated by CDR3 protein sequence, retaining the most common genes and DNA. Counted in this sample were roughly 100,000 distinct CDR3 sequences; around 15% of them appeared once. The ten largest account for 6.1% of the sample. The sample was whole blood. These receptors were obtained from an adult who was a healthcare worker with PCR-confirmed SARS-CoV-2 infection or an uninfected control (not recorded which).

This clonotype was seen only a few times. The rearrangement uses TRBV6-5 and TRBJ2-7; D call uncertain. Germline lookup yields CDR1 MNHEY and CDR2 SVGAGI. V dropped 2 bases and J dropped 2 bases, with 10 bases sitting between them. The CDR3 spans 14 residues. CDR3 sequence reads: CASSYAWPPYEQYF. In DNA, the CDR3 is TGTGCCAGCAGTTACGCATGGCCCCCCTACGAGCAGTACTTC.

This clonotype has only a few counts. The chain is built from TRBV12-3 or TRBV12-4 and TRBJ1-2; D is possibly TRBD1 (6 bases). The CDR3 spans 14 residues. V lost 4 bases to trimming and J lost 8 bases, with 17 bases between them. This chain's CDR3 is CASSSAGVTGGYTF. The CDR3 DNA follows: TGTGCCAGCAGTTCCGCAGGGGTTACGGGGGGCTACACCTTC.

On this clonotype itself: The junction and the germline gene differ at one end; a read error may be behind it. The chain employs TRBV7-9 and TRBJ1-1; D gene ambiguous. Germline V lookup: CDR1 SEHNR, CDR2 FQNEAQ (reference sequence). CDR3 length: 14 amino acids. The CDR3 region has the DNA TGTGCCAGCAGCCCAACATGGGAGAACATTGAAGCTTTCTTT. Translated: CASSPTWENIEAFF.

A few counts support this clonotype. The CDR3: CASSLGRDGRMNTEAFF. CDR3 DNA sequence: TGTGCCAGCAGCTTAGGCCGGGACGGGCGAATGAACACTGAAGCTTTCTTT. The rearrangement links TRBV13 to TRBJ1-1, with D maybe TRBD1 (5 bases). Germline V lookup: CDR1 PRHDT, CDR2 FYEKMQ (reference sequence). The V end lost 0 bases, the J end lost 0 bases, and 14 bases lay between the germline ends. The CDR3 runs to 17 residues.

This clonotype has more than one count but fewer than ten. The gene calls are TRBV6-5 and TRBJ1-2, with D hard to call. Germline V gene lookup returns CDR1 MNHEY and CDR2 SVGAGI. The CDR3 totals 13 residues. V lost 2 bases and J lost 7, with 11 bases in between. In nucleotides, the CDR3 is TGTGCCAGCAGTTACAGTCTCCTCAGTGGCTACACCTTC. Translated, it gives CASSYSLLSGYTF.

This clonotype has a handful of counts. The chain combines TRBV10-3 with TRBJ2-2; D might be TRBD1 (6 bases). V dropped 6 bases and J dropped 1 base, with 9 bases sitting between them. The CDR3 covers 14 residues. Looked up from germline, CDR1 is ENHRY and CDR2 is SYGVKD. The CDR3 loop is CAISLTGNTGELFF. In DNA, the CDR3 is TGTGCCATCAGCCTGACAGGGAACACCGGGGAGCTGTTTTTT.

This clonotype was counted between two and nine times. This chain connects TRBV5-1 to TRBJ1-2; D is perhaps TRBD1 (5 bases). The CDR3 runs 15 residues. The V gene's germline CDR1 is SGHRS and CDR2 YFSETQ. The V end lost 0 bases, the J end lost 4 bases, and 13 bases lay between the germline ends. CDR3 residues: CASSLVPGRIYGYTF. CDR3 nucleotide sequence: TGCGCCAGCAGCTTGGTTCCGGGGCGAATCTATGGCTACACCTTC.

This clonotype was counted a few times. The V gene is TRBV28, the J gene TRBJ2-5; D gene unclear. Germline V CDR1 and CDR2: MDHEN, SYDVKM. The CDR3 covers 14 residues. V was pared by 5 bases and J by 4 bases, with 14 bases between. DNA of the CDR3: TGTGCCAGCAGTCGCGAGCTGAGCACAGAGACCCAGTACTTC. Translating it yields CASSRELSTETQYF. Full variable domain (missing parts from reference TRBV28 and TRBJ2-5): DVKVTQSSRYLVKRTGEKVFLECVQDMDHENMFWYRQDPGLGLRLIYFSYDVKMKEKGDIPEGYSVSREKKERFSLILESASTNQTSMYLCASSRELSTETQYFGPGTRLLVL.

This clonotype was seen many times. The CDR3 coding sequence is TGTGCCAGCAGCTCCCGAGCGGGTAATTCACCCCTCCACTTT. This codes for CASSSRAGNSPLHF. This chain connects TRBV7-9 to TRBJ1-6; D remains unclear. Per the germline V gene, CDR1 is SEHNR and CDR2 is FQNEAQ (reference sequence). The CDR3 consists of 14 residues. The germline V and J ends were trimmed by 4 bases and 6 bases, with 10 bases remaining between them.

The rearrangement links TRBV13 to TRBJ2-7; tentatively, D is TRBD1 or TRBD2 (5 bases each). Germline CDR1 reads PRHDT; CDR2 reads FYEKMQ (reference sequence). The CDR3 totals 14 residues. V was pared by 7 bases and J by 5 bases, with 18 bases between. CDR3 sequence reads: CASNFNGAPDEQYF. CDR3 nucleotide sequence: TGTGCCAGCAATTTCAACGGGGCCCCAGACGAGCAGTACTTC.

This clonotype showed up many times. The rearrangement joins TRBV7-9 to TRBJ2-2; 7 bases are shared with TRBD2. CDR3 length: 17 amino acids. Trimming at V came to 7 bases and at J to 0 bases, leaving 11 bases not matched to a gene. Looked up from germline, CDR1 is SEHNR and CDR2 is FQNEAQ (reference sequence). The CDR3 loop reads CASNRLAFVSNTGELFF. For the CDR3, the DNA is TGTGCCAGCAACAGACTAGCCTTTGTCTCGAACACCGGGGAGCTGTTTTTT.

The rearrangement links TRBV27 to TRBJ2-7; D could derive from TRBD1 or TRBD2 (5 bases each). The CDR3 runs to 13 residues. The germline V and J ends were trimmed by 1 base and 6 bases, with 10 bases remaining between them. Per the germline V gene, CDR1 is MNHEY and CDR2 is SMNVEV (reference sequence). This CDR3 reads CASSLYQGAEQYF. CDR3 coding DNA: TGTGCCAGCAGTTTATATCAGGGAGCCGAGCAGTACTTC.

The rearrangement joins TRBV7-9 to TRBJ1-5; no firm D call. Trimming cost V 0 bases and J 10 bases, with 10 bases left between them. CDR3 size: 13 residues. Germline CDR1 and CDR2: SEHNR and FQNEAQ (reference sequence). DNA for the CDR3: TGTGCCAGCAGCTTAGCGCGGGCGGAACCCCAGCATTTT. It yields the protein CASSLARAEPQHF.

This clonotype was observed at least ten times. V usage is TRBV11-2 and J usage is TRBJ1-5; no reliable D call. CDR1 and CDR2 from the germline V gene are SGHAT and FQNNGV. The CDR3 covers 19 residues. Trimming took 1 base from V and 0 from J, leaving 19 bases between them. Written as DNA, the CDR3 is TGTGCCAGCAGCTTAGCCCAGGACGGGATACAACTTAGCAATCAGCCCCAGCATTTT. This sequence encodes CASSLAQDGIQLSNQPQHF.

This clonotype was observed a few times. V usage is TRBV29-1 and J usage is TRBJ2-7, with 7 bases lining up with TRBD1. The CDR3 runs 12 residues. V shed 4 bases and J 3 bases; nucleotides not matched to a gene: 3. Germline V gene data show CDR1 as SQVTM and CDR2 as ANQGSEA. CDR3 in DNA: TGCAGCGTTGGACAGGGAAGCTACGAGCAGTACTTC. It codes for CSVGQGSYEQYF.

This rearrangement joins TRBV6-4 to TRBJ2-2; no clear D gene. Between the trimmed V and J ends, which lost 5 bases and 5 bases, there was a span of 9 bases. Germline V gene data show CDR1 as MRHNA and CDR2 as SNTAGT. The CDR3 length is 13 residues. The chain's CDR3 is CASSLIATGELFF. The CDR3 DNA sequence: TGTGCCAGCAGTCTAATAGCTACCGGGGAGCTGTTTTTT.

This clonotype was seen repeatedly, ten times or more. The chain employs TRBV9 and TRBJ1-4; no definite D call. Per the germline V gene, CDR1 is SGDLS and CDR2 is YYNGEE. V was pared by 0 bases and J by 8 bases, with 8 bases between. The CDR3 runs to 13 residues. The DNA for the CDR3 is TGTGCCAGCAGCGTAGATGGTGGCGAAAAACTGTTTTTT. The encoded protein is CASSVDGGEKLFF.

The V and J genes are TRBV12-3 or TRBV12-4 and TRBJ1-3; no definite D call. The CDR3 loop spans 15 amino acids. V was cut by 3 bases and J by 0 bases, with 9 bases left in between. CDR3 residues: CASSFGVPSGNTIYF. Written as DNA, the CDR3 is TGTGCCAGCAGTTTTGGGGTCCCCTCTGGAAACACCATATATTTT.

The chain links TRBV7-9 to TRBJ1-2; unclear D gene. Germline CDR1 is SEHNR and CDR2 is FQNEAQ (reference sequence). This CDR3 has 14 residues. Trimming took 1 base from V and 4 from J, leaving 10 bases between them. The DNA for the CDR3 is TGTGCCAGCAGCTTAGTATCCCGTCCCTATGGCTACACCTTC. Its protein is CASSLVSRPYGYTF.

The table lists this clonotype with a few counts. The rearrangement links TRBV6-6 to TRBJ2-3; 7 nucleotides align to TRBD2. This CDR3 spans 15 amino acids. The V gene's germline CDR1 is MNHNY and CDR2 SVGAGI (reference sequence). V shed 2 bases and J 4 bases; nucleotides not matched to a gene: 6. The CDR3 nucleotides read TGTGCCAGCAGTTACGCGGCGGGGGTCGCAGATACGCAGTATTTT. Protein product: CASSYAAGVADTQYF.

This clonotype was counted only a few times. The chain combines TRBV4-1 with TRBJ2-7; no clear D gene. Between the trimmed V and J ends, which lost 2 bases and 2 bases, there was a span of 7 bases. CDR1 is MGHRA and CDR2 is YSYEKL in the germline V gene. The CDR3 length is 13 residues. The CDR3 region is CASSQRVTYEQYF. DNA for the CDR3: TGCGCCAGCAGCCAACGGGTAACCTACGAGCAGTACTTC.

Concerning this clonotype itself: At one end, the junction sequence differs from germline, possibly due to a read error. The chain links TRBV18 to TRBJ2-6; no definite D call. This CDR3 is built from 17 residues. The germline V gene has CDR1 KGHSH and CDR2 LQKENI. CDR3 sequence (DNA): TGTGCCACCTCACCAGACAAGATCCTAACTGGGGCCAACGTCCTGACTTTC. Its protein is CATSPDKILTGANVLTF.

The chain employs TRBV5-4 and TRBJ1-1; perhaps TRBD1 as D (5 bases). Deletions cut 4 bases from V and 0 bases from J, with 13 bases between. The CDR3 is made up of 15 amino acids. Germline V gives CDR1 SGHNT, CDR2 YYREEE (reference sequence). The chain's CDR3 is CASSLRGGMNTEAFF. The CDR3 nucleotides read TGTGCCAGCAGCCTGAGGGGAGGGATGAACACTGAAGCTTTCTTT.

This chain uses TRBV5-6 with TRBJ2-7, with TRBD1 identical over 9 bases. V was clipped by 4 bases and J by 3 bases; unmatched bases: 8. Germline V gives CDR1 SGHDT, CDR2 YYEEEE. The CDR3 is 15 amino acids. The CDR3 DNA is TGTGCCAGCAGCACGACCGGGACAGGGAACTACGAGCAGTACTTC. Protein: CASSTTGTGNYEQYF.

Ten or more counts support this clonotype. The chain links TRBV29-1 to TRBJ1-2; TRBD1 agrees at 8 bases. CDR3 size: 12 residues. Germline CDR1 and CDR2: SQVTM and ANQGSEA. V shed 4 bases and J 8 bases; nucleotides not matched to a gene: 6. In DNA, the CDR3 is TGCAGCGTTGTGGACAGGGCCGAAGGCTACACCTTC. It translates to CSVVDRAEGYTF.

The CDR3 DNA reads as TGTGCCAGCAGTTACTGGACAGGCCGGGGGGGCGAGCAGTACTTC. Translated: CASSYWTGRGGEQYF. V usage is TRBV6-2 or TRBV6-3 and J usage is TRBJ2-7; the D gene is possibly TRBD2 (8 bases). Germline CDR1 is MNHEY and CDR2 is SVGEGT. This CDR3 is built from 15 residues. Trimming took 1 base from V and 6 from J, leaving 16 bases between them.

The chain joins TRBV20-1 to TRBJ2-1; unclear D gene. The CDR3 sequence is 11 residues long. With 7 bases removed from V and 5 bases from J, the gap between germline ends came to 9 bases. Germline CDR1 and CDR2: DFQATT and SNEGSKA (reference sequence). CDR3 DNA: TGCAGTGGAGGAACCCACAATGAGCAGTTCTTC. Protein sequence: CSGGTHNEQFF.

This clonotype turned up a few times. The rearrangement uses TRBV6-5 and TRBJ2-3; no reliable D call. Trimming pared 4 bases from V and 4 bases from J, leaving 12 bases between. Germline CDR1 is MNHEY and CDR2 is SVGAGI. The CDR3 sequence is 14 residues long. In DNA form, the CDR3 reads TGTGCCAGCAGTTTCTGGGTCCAGGCAGATACGCAGTATTTT. Its translation is CASSFWVQADTQYF.

The V and J genes are TRBV28 and TRBJ1-6; TRBD1 might be the D (6 bases). The CDR3 consists of 14 residues. Deletions cut 2 bases from V and 12 bases from J, with 14 bases between. Germline CDR1 MDHEN, CDR2 SYDVKM. CDR3 coding DNA: TGTGCCAGCAGTTTAAGGCAGGGGAGGGTACCCCTCCACTTT. Amino acids: CASSLRQGRVPLHF.

This clonotype appeared many times. This rearrangement joins TRBV11-2 to TRBJ1-2; 8 positions agree with TRBD1. V lost 3 bases and J lost 8; bases outside the gene matches: 8. From germline, CDR1 is SGHAT and CDR2 FQNNGV. The CDR3 is 14 amino acids. The CDR3 DNA is TGTGCCAGCAGCTTCCACAGGGGGAACGGCGGCTACACCTTC. This sequence encodes CASSFHRGNGGYTF. Based on the CDR3 plus reference TRBV11-2 and TRBJ1-2, the full variable domain is EAGVAQSPRYKIIEKRQSVAFWCNPISGHATLYWYQQILGQGPKLLIQFQNNGVVDDSQLPKDRFSAERLKGVDSTLKIQPAKLEDSAVYLCASSFHRGNGGYTFGSGTRLTVV.

This clonotype was observed a few times. This chain joins TRBV4-2 and TRBJ2-1, with D tentatively TRBD2 (5 bases). V dropped 0 bases and J dropped 7 bases, with 16 bases sitting between them. Germline CDR1 reads LGHNA; CDR2 reads YNFKEQ. The CDR3 runs to 16 residues. The CDR3 is CASSQDQWGVENEQFF. The CDR3 nucleotides read TGTGCCAGCAGCCAAGATCAGTGGGGAGTAGAGAATGAGCAGTTCTTC.

The genes are TRBV11-2 and TRBJ1-6; D possibly corresponds to TRBD1 (5 bases). The CDR3 consists of 14 residues. CDR1 is SGHAT and CDR2 is FQNNGV in the germline V gene. Trimming took off 5 bases at V and 7 bases at J, with 12 bases between the two ends. This chain's CDR3 is CASSPVGDNSPLHF. In DNA, the CDR3 is TGTGCCAGCAGCCCCGTAGGGGACAATTCACCCCTCCACTTT.